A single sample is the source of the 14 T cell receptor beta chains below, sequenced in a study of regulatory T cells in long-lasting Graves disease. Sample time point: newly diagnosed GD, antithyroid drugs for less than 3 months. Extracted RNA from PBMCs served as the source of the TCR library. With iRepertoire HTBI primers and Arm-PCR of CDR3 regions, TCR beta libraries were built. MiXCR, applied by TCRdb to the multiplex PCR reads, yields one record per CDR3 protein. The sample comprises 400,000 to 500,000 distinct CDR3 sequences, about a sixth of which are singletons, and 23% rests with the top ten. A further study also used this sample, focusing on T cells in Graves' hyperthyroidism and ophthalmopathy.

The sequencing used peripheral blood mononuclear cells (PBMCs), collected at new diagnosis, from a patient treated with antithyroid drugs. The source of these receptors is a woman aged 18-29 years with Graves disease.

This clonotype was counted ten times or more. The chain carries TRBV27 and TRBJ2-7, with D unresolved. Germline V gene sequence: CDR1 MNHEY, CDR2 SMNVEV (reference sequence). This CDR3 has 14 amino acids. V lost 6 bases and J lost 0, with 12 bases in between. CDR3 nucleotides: TGTGCCAGCAGCGCGGCCGATACCTCCTACGAGCAGTACTTC. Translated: CASSAADTSYEQYF.

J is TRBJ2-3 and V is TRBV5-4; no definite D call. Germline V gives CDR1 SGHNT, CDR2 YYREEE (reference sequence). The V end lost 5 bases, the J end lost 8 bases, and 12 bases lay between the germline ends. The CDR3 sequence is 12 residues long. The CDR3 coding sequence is TGTGCCAGCAGTCTCCCGGACGTTACGCAGTATTTT. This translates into CASSLPDVTQYF.

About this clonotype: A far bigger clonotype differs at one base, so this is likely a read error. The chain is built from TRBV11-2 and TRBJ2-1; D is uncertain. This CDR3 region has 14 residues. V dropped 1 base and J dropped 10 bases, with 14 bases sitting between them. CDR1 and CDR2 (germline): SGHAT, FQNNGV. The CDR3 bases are TGTGCCAGCAGCTTAGTTTCGGCCTCCTACGAGCAGTTCTTC. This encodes CASSLVSASYEQFF.

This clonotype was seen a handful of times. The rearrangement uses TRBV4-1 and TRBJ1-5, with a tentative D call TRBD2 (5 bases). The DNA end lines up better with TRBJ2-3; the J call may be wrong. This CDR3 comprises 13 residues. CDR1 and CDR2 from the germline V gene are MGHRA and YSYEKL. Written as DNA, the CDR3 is TGCGCCAGCAGCCAAGCTAAAGAGGGTGCCCAGTATTTT. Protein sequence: CASSQAKEGAQYF.

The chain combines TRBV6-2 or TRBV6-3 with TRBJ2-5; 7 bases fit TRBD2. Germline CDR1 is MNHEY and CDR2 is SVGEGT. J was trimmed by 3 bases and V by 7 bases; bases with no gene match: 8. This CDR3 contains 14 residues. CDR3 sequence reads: CASKDPGGEETQYF. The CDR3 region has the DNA TGTGCCAGCAAGGACCCGGGAGGTGAAGAGACCCAGTACTTC.

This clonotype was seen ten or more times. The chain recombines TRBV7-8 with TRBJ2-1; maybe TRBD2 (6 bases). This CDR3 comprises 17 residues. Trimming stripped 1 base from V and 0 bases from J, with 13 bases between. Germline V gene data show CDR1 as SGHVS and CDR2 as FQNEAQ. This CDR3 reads CASSLVRTMSSYNEQFF. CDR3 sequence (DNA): TGTGCCAGCAGCTTAGTGCGGACTATGAGCTCCTACAATGAGCAGTTCTTC.

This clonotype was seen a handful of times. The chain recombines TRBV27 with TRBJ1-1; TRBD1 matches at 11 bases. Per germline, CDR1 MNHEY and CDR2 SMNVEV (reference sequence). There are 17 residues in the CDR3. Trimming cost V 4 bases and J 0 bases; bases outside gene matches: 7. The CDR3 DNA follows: TGTGCCAGCAGTTCATCCGGGACAGGGGGTATGAACACTGAAGCTTTCTTT. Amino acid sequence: CASSSSGTGGMNTEAFF.

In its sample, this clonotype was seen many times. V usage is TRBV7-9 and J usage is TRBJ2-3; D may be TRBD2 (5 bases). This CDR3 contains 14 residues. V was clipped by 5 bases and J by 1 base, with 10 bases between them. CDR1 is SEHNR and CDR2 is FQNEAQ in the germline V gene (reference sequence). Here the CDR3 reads CASSKSGGTDTQYF. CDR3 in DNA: TGTGCCAGCAGCAAGAGCGGAGGCACAGATACGCAGTATTTT.

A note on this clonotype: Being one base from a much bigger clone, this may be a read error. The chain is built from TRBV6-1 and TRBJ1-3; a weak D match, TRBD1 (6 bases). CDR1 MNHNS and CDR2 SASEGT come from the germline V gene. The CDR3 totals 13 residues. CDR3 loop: CTVKQGAGNTIYF. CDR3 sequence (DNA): TGTACAGTAAAACAGGGTGCTGGAAACACCATATATTTT.

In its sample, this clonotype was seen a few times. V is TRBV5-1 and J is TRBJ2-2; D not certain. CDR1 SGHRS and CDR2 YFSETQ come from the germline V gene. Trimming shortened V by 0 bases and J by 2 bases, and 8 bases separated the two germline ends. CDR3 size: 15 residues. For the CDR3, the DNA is TGCGCCAGCAGCTTGGATTGGGAAAACACCGGGGAGCTGTTTTTT. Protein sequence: CASSLDWENTGELFF.

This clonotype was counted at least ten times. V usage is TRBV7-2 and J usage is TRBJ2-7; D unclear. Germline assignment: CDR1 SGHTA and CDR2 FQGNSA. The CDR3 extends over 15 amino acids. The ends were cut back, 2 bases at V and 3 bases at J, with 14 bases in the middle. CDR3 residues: CASSLFPQRGYEQYF. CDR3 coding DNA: TGTGCCAGCAGCTTATTTCCCCAGCGCGGCTACGAGCAGTACTTC.

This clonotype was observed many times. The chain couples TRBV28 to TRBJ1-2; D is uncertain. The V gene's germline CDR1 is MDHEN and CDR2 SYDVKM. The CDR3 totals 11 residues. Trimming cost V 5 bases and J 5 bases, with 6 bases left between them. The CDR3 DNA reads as TGTGCCAGCAGTAGGGAATATGGCTACACCTTC. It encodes CASSREYGYTF.

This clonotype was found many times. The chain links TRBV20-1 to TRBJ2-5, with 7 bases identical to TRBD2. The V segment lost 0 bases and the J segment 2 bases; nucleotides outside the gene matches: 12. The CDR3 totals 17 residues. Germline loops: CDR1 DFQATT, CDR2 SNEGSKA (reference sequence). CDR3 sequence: CSARDFGLVGGQETQYF. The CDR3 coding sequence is TGCAGTGCTAGAGATTTCGGACTAGTGGGGGGGCAAGAGACCCAGTACTTC.

CDR3 amino acids: CASSPGTGADQPQHF. DNA of the CDR3: TGTGCCAGCAGCCCCGGGACAGGGGCGGATCAGCCCCAGCATTTT. The chain couples TRBV7-2 to TRBJ1-5, with 10 positions matching TRBD1. There are 15 residues in the CDR3. V shed 5 bases, J shed 5 bases, and the junction held 6 bases outside the gene matches. From germline, CDR1 is SGHTA and CDR2 FQGNSA.